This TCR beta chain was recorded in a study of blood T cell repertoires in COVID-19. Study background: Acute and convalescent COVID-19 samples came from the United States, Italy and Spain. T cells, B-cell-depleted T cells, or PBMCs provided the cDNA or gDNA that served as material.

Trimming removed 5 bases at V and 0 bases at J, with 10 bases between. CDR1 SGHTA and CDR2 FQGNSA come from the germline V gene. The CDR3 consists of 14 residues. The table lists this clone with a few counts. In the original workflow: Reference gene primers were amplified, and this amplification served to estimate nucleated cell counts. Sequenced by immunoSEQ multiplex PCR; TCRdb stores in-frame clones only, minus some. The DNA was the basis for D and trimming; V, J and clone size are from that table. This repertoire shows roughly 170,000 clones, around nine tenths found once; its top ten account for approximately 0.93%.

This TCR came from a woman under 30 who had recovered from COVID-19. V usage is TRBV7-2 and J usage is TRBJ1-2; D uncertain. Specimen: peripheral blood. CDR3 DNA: TGTGCCAGCAGCCCCCGCCAGGCTAACTATGGCTACACCTTC. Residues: CASSPRQANYGYTF.